The rows below give T cell receptor beta chains drawn from one sample of a study of blood T cell repertoires in COVID-19. Data came from immunoSEQ multiplex PCR; TCRdb stores just in-frame clones and leaves some out. Of under 200,000 clones in the sample, around 87% were seen once. The specimen sequenced was peripheral blood. The receptors derive from a man in his forties with active or convalescent COVID-19. Both conserved end residues are part of each CDR3. Each record gives: V gene, clone size, J gene, D gene, CDR3 protein, CDR3 DNA. D genes are given only for firm matches. Rows may omit the clone size; those that give it use once, few, many or a size class.

TRBV7-2,NA,TRBJ1-5,TRBD1,CASSWGQGRNQPQHF,TGTGCCAGCAGCTGGGGACAGGGAAGGAATCAGCCCCAGCATTTT
TRBV25-1,NA,TRBJ2-5,TRBD2,CASSVLAGVHPETQYF,TGTGCCAGCAGTGTATTAGCGGGGGTTCACCCAGAGACCCAGTACTTC
TRBV6-5,NA,TRBJ2-7,TRBD1,CASSYRDRGLYEQYF,TGTGCCAGCAGTTACCGGGACAGGGGGCTATACGAGCAGTACTTC
TRBV5-1,NA,TRBJ2-6,NA,CASSFSGTGSGANVLTF,TGCGCCAGCAGCTTTAGCGGGACAGGGTCTGGGGCCAACGTCCTGACTTTC
TRBV19,NA,TRBJ1-4,NA,CASSIPGVQVEKLFF,TGTGCCAGTAGTATACCAGGGGTGCAGGTTGAAAAACTGTTTTTT
TRBV2,NA,TRBJ2-7,NA,CASSDSVSYEQYF,TGTGCCAGCAGTGATAGCGTCTCCTACGAGCAGTACTTC
TRBV29-1,NA,TRBJ1-1,TRBD1,CSVSGQPNTEAFF,TGCAGCGTTTCGGGACAGCCGAACACTGAAGCTTTCTTT
TRBV3-1/TRBV3-2,NA,TRBJ1-5,TRBD1,CASSQGDRGVPQHF,TGTGCCAGCAGCCAGGGGGACAGGGGAGTGCCCCAGCATTTT
TRBV6-5,NA,TRBJ2-7,NA,CASSQTADLYEQYF,TGTGCCAGCAGTCAAACAGCGGACCTCTACGAGCAGTACTTC
TRBV10-3,once,TRBJ1-4,NA,CAISDDSLPTNEKLFF,TGTGCCATCAGCGACGACAGTCTACCAACTAATGAAAAACTGTTTTTT
TRBV6-5,NA,TRBJ1-2,NA,CASSNRVGYTF,TGTGCCAGCAGTAACAGGGTTGGCTACACCTTC
TRBV14,NA,TRBJ2-5,TRBD2,CASSQGKGLARETQYF,TGTGCCAGCAGCCAAGGGAAGGGACTAGCGAGGGAGACCCAGTACTTC
TRBV7-2,NA,TRBJ2-7,TRBD1,CASISRQGSIYEQYF,TGTGCCAGCATCTCGAGACAGGGCTCCATCTACGAGCAGTACTTC
TRBV4-1,NA,TRBJ1-5,TRBD1,CASSQGHRQGRNQPQHF,TGCGCCAGCAGCCAAGGGCACCGACAGGGGAGGAATCAGCCCCAGCATTTT
TRBV13,NA,TRBJ1-1,TRBD1,CASSTGEGEGTEAFF,TGTGCCAGCAGCACAGGGGAAGGGGAAGGCACTGAAGCTTTCTTT
TRBV28,NA,TRBJ1-1,TRBD1,CASSPSGQLNTEAFF,TGTGCCAGCAGCCCCTCGGGACAGTTAAACACTGAAGCTTTCTTT
TRBV5-1,once,TRBJ2-1,NA,CASSLAGAPGNEQFF,TGCGCCAGCAGCTTGGCAGGGGCGCCCGGCAATGAGCAGTTCTTC
TRBV6-4,NA,TRBJ2-2,NA,CASSESWSKGELFF,TGTGCCAGCAGTGAGTCCTGGTCTAAGGGGGAGCTGTTTTTT
TRBV7-9,NA,TRBJ2-7,TRBD1,CASSLGFDRAPEEQYF,TGTGCCAGCAGCCTGGGGTTCGACAGGGCCCCTGAGGAGCAGTACTTC
TRBV18,NA,TRBJ2-7,TRBD1,CASSPNPTGTTYEQYF,TGTGCCAGCTCACCAAATCCGACAGGGACAACCTACGAGCAGTACTTC
TRBV29-1,NA,TRBJ2-3,TRBD1,CSPRTGTGTDTQYF,TGCAGCCCCCGGACAGGGACAGGCACAGATACGCAGTATTTT
TRBV25-1,NA,TRBJ1-5,NA,CASSESLGRGISNQPQHF,TGTGCCAGCAGTGAATCATTGGGACGGGGGATTAGCAATCAGCCCCAGCATTTT
TRBV9,NA,TRBJ2-5,NA,CASSAGGPAGETQYF,TGTGCCAGCAGCGCAGGGGGCCCAGCGGGGGAGACCCAGTACTTC
TRBV27,NA,TRBJ1-1,NA,CASSTLQETEAFF,TGTGCCAGCAGTACCCTACAGGAGACTGAAGCTTTCTTT
TRBV21-1,few,TRBJ1-2,NA,CASSKSTDVPPNYGYTF,TGTGCCAGCAGCAAATCGACTGACGTCCCGCCTAACTATGGCTACACCTTC
TRBV5-1,NA,TRBJ1-1,NA,CASSPTTAAGTEAFF,TGCGCCAGCAGCCCAACGACGGCTGCGGGCACTGAAGCTTTCTTT
TRBV12-5,NA,TRBJ1-2,TRBD1,CASSRGQNYGYTF,TGTGCTAGCTCCAGGGGGCAGAACTATGGCTACACCTTC
TRBV27,NA,TRBJ1-5,TRBD1,CASSLLAIDRGNQPQHF,TGTGCCAGCAGTTTACTGGCCATCGACAGGGGGAATCAGCCCCAGCATTTT
TRBV9,NA,TRBJ1-1,NA,CASSRGHTGVLVTEAFF,TGTGCCAGCAGCAGAGGACATACTGGAGTACTGGTCACTGAAGCTTTCTTT
TRBV6-5,NA,TRBJ1-5,NA,CASSLWTSNQPQHF,TGTGCCAGCTCCCTCTGGACAAGCAATCAGCCCCAGCATTTT
TRBV6-2/TRBV6-3,NA,TRBJ1-5,TRBD1,CASSGTGGKAQHF,TGTGCCAGCAGCGGTACAGGGGGAAAGGCCCAGCATTTT
TRBV28,NA,TRBJ1-1,NA,CASSASGRSTEAFF,TGTGCCAGCAGTGCCTCAGGGAGGAGCACTGAAGCTTTCTTT
TRBV29-1,NA,TRBJ2-7,TRBD2,CSASTSGGPYEQYF,TGCAGCGCTTCCACTAGCGGGGGACCATACGAGCAGTACTTC
TRBV19,NA,TRBJ1-3,NA,CASSMSPRSGNTIYF,TGTGCCAGTAGTATGTCCCCGCGCTCTGGAAACACCATATATTTT
TRBV19,NA,TRBJ2-7,NA,CASRVEGTSYEQYF,TGTGCCAGTAGGGTTGAGGGCACGTCCTACGAGCAGTACTTC
TRBV12-3/TRBV12-4,NA,TRBJ1-1,TRBD1,CAGRRDSAIEAFF,TGTGCCGGCAGAAGGGACAGCGCTATTGAAGCTTTCTTT
TRBV7-9,NA,TRBJ1-1,TRBD1,CASSPTRTGRDTEAFF,TGTGCCAGCAGCCCGACAAGGACAGGGAGGGACACTGAAGCTTTCTTT
TRBV5-1,NA,TRBJ2-1,NA,CASSLDSQNEQFF,TGCGCCAGCAGCCTGGACAGCCAAAATGAGCAGTTCTTC
TRBV28,NA,TRBJ1-2,TRBD1,CASSLYRTGSDYGYTF,TGTGCCAGCAGTCTATACCGGACAGGGTCGGACTATGGCTACACCTTC
TRBV6-2/TRBV6-3,NA,TRBJ2-7,NA,CASSYPPSVEQYF,TGTGCCAGCAGTTACCCCCCCAGCGTCGAGCAGTACTTC
TRBV5-1,NA,TRBJ1-2,NA,CASSLVTANYGYTF,TGCGCCAGCAGCTTGGTGACAGCTAACTATGGCTACACCTTC
TRBV2,once,TRBJ2-7,NA,CASCPGAPPTYEQYF,TGTGCCAGCTGTCCAGGTGCCCCCCCTACCTACGAGCAGTACTTC
TRBV5-4,few,TRBJ2-7,NA,CASSLEAGNTYEQYF,TGTGCCAGCAGCTTGGAGGCAGGGAATACCTACGAGCAGTACTTC
TRBV7-6,NA,TRBJ1-3,TRBD1,CASSLVARQGAAGNTIYF,TGTGCCAGCAGCTTAGTCGCCAGGCAGGGGGCAGCTGGAAACACCATATATTTT
TRBV2,NA,TRBJ2-1,TRBD1,CATGTGEGNEQFF,TGTGCCACCGGGACAGGGGAGGGGAATGAGCAGTTCTTC
TRBV15,few,TRBJ2-1,NA,CATSSTRGEQFF,TGTGCCACCAGCAGTACTCGGGGGGAGCAGTTCTTC
TRBV7-9,NA,TRBJ1-2,TRBD1,CASSSRDRGPNYGYTF,TGTGCCAGCAGCTCACGGGACAGGGGGCCAAACTATGGCTACACCTTC
TRBV4-1,NA,TRBJ2-2,TRBD1,CASSQEGWDRSNTGELFF,TGCGCTAGCAGCCAAGAAGGGTGGGACAGATCGAACACCGGGGAGCTGTTTTTT
TRBV6-5,NA,TRBJ1-6,TRBD1,CASSYGQGLNSPLHF,TGTGCCAGCAGTTACGGACAGGGGCTTAATTCACCCCTCCACTTT
TRBV2,NA,TRBJ2-2,TRBD2,CASSIPGLLTTGELFF,TGTGCCAGCTCTATACCGGGACTACTTACCACCGGGGAGCTGTTTTTT
TRBV9,NA,TRBJ2-1,TRBD2,CASSPGLAGENEQFF,TGTGCCAGCAGCCCTGGACTAGCGGGGGAAAATGAGCAGTTCTTC
TRBV13,NA,TRBJ2-5,NA,CASSPPREQETQYF,TGTGCCAGCAGCCCCCCACGGGAACAAGAGACCCAGTACTTC